The 2 T cell receptor beta chains below all came from one sample that was sequenced in a study of STAT5B mutations in CD4+ large granular lymphocyte leukemia. The data were produced by immunoSEQ multiplex PCR, yet TCRdb's version contains in-frame clones alone and is incomplete. The table lists some 29,000 clones, roughly three quarters of them singletons. Sequenced: CD4+ T cells from blood buffy coats. These receptors were taken from a human donor in good health.

A single count supports this clone. This chain uses TRBV7-9 with TRBJ2-7, with 8 nucleotides matching TRBD1. The CDR3 spans 17 residues. CDR1 and CDR2 from the germline V gene are SEHNR and FQNEAQ (reference sequence). V was pared by 6 bases and J by 0 bases, with 13 bases of the junction left unmatched. The CDR3 is CASSIIPGQGASYEQYV. The DNA of the CDR3 is TGTGCCAGCAGTATTATCCCGGGGCAGGGGGCCTCCTACGAGCAGTACGTC.

The chain couples TRBV10-3 to TRBJ2-2, with 9 bases lining up with TRBD2. The junction had 1 base not matched to a gene; V was cut back by 2 bases and J by 0 bases. Germline V lookup: CDR1 ENHRY, CDR2 SYGVKD. This CDR3 is 16 amino acids long. CDR3 DNA: TGTGCCATCAGTGAGGGCGGGAGGGCGAACACCGGGGAGCTGTTTTTT. It translates to CAISEGGRANTGELFF.